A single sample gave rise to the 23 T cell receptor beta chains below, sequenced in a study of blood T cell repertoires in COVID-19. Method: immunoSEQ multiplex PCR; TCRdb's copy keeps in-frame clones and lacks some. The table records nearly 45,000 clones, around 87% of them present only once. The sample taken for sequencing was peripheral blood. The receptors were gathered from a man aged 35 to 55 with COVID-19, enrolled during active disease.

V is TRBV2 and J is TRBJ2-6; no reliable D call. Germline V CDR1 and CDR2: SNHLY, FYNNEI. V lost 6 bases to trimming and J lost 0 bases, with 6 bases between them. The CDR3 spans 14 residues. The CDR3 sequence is CASRPSSGANVLTF. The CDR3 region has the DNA TGTGCCAGCAGACCCAGCTCTGGGGCCAACGTCCTGACTTTC.

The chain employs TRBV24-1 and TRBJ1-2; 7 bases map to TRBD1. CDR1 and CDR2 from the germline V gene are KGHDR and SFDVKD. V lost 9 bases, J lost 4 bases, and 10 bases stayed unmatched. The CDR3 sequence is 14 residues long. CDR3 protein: CATQRAGGGYGYTF. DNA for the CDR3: TGTGCCACCCAACGGGCAGGGGGAGGCTATGGCTACACCTTC.

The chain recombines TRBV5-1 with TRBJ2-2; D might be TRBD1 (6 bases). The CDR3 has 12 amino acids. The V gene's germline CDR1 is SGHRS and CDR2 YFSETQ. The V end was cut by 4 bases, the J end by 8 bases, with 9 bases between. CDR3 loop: CASSVDRGELFF. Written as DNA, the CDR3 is TGCGCCAGCAGCGTAGACAGGGGGGAGCTGTTTTTT.

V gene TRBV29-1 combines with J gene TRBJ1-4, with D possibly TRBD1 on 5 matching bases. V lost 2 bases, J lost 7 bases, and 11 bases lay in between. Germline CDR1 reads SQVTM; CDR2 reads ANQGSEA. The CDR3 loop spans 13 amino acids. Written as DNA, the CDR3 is TGCAGCGTTGAACGGGGGGAGAGTGAAAAACTGTTTTTT. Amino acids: CSVERGESEKLFF.

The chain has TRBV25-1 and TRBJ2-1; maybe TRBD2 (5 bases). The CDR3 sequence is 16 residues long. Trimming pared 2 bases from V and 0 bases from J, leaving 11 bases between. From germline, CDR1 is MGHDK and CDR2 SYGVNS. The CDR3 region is CASSESGPSSYNEQFF. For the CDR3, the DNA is TGTGCCAGCAGTGAAAGCGGCCCTAGCTCCTACAATGAGCAGTTCTTC.

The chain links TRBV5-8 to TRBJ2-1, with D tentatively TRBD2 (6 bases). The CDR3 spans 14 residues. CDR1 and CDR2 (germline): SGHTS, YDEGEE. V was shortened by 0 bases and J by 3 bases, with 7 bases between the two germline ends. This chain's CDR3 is CASSLVRGYNEQFF. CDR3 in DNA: TGTGCCAGCAGCTTGGTGCGGGGCTACAATGAGCAGTTCTTC.

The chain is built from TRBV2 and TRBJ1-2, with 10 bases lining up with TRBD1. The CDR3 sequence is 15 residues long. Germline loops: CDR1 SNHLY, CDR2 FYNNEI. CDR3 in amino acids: CASGKGGQGLVGYTF. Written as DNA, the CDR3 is TGTGCAAGTGGAAAAGGGGGACAGGGGTTGGTTGGCTACACCTTC.

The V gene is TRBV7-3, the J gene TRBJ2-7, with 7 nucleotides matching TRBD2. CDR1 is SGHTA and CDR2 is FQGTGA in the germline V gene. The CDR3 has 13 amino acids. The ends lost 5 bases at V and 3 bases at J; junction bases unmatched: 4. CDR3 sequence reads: CASSPSGLYEQYF. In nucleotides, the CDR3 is TGTGCCAGCAGCCCTAGCGGACTCTACGAGCAGTACTTC.

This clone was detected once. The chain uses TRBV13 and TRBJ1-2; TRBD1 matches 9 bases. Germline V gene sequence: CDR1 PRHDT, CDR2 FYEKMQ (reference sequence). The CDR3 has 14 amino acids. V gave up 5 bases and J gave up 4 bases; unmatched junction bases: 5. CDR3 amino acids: CASSKTGGGYGYTF. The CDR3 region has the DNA TGTGCCAGCAGCAAGACAGGGGGTGGCTATGGCTACACCTTC.

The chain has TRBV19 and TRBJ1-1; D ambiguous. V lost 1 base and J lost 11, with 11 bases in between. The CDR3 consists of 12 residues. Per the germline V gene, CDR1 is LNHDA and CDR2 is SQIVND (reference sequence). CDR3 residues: CASSIGAGMAFF. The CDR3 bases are TGTGCCAGTAGTATAGGGGCCGGGATGGCTTTCTTT.

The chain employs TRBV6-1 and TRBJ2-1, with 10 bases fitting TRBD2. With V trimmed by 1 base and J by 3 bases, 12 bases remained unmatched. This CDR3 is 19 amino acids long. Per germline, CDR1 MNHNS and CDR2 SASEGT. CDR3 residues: CASSEDRLRLAGFYNEQFF. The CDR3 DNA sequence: TGTGCCAGCAGTGAAGACCGGCTCCGACTAGCGGGTTTCTACAATGAGCAGTTCTTC.

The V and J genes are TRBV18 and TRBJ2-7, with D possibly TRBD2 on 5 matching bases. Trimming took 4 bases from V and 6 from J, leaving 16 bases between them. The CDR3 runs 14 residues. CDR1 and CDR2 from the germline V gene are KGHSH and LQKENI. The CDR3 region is CASSLGPGSREQYF. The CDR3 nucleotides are TGTGCCAGCTCACTAGGGCCGGGGAGTCGCGAGCAGTACTTC.

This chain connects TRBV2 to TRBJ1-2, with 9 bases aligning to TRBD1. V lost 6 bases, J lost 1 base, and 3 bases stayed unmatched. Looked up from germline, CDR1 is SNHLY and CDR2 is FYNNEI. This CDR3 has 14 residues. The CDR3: CASRPGQGNYGYTF. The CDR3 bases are TGTGCCAGCAGGCCGGGACAGGGTAACTATGGCTACACCTTC.

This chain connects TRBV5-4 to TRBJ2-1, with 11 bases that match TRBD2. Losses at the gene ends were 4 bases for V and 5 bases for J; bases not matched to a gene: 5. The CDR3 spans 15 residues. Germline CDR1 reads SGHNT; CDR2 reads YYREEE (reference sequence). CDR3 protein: CASSAGLAGNNEQFF. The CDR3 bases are TGTGCCAGCAGCGCCGGACTAGCGGGTAACAATGAGCAGTTCTTC.

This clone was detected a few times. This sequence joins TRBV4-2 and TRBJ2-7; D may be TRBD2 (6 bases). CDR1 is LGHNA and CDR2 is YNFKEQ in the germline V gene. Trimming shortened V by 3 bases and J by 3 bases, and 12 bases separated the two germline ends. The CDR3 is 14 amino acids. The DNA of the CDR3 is TGTGCCAGCAGCCAGGATAGACTAGACTACGAGCAGTACTTC. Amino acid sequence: CASSQDRLDYEQYF.

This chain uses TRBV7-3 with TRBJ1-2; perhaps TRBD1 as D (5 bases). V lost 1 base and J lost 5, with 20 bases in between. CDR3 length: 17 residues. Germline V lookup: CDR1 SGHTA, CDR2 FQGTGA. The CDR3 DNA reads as TGTGCCAGCAGCTTAATTGTTCCAGGGATGGGTAAGTATGGCTACACCTTC. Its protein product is CASSLIVPGMGKYGYTF.

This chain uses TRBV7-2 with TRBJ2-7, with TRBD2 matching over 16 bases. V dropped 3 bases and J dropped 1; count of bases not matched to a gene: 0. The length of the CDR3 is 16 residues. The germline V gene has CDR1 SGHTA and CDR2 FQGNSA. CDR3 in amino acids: CASSLGLAGGSYEQYF. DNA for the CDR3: TGTGCCAGCAGCTTGGGACTAGCGGGAGGGTCCTACGAGCAGTACTTC.

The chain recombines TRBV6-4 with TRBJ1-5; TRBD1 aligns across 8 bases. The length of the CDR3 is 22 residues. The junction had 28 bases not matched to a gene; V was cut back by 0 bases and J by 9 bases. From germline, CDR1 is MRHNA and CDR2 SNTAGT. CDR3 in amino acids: CASSDSRGLGDKSRGRDRPQHF. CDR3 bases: TGTGCCAGCAGTGACTCTCGGGGACTTGGTGATAAAAGCAGGGGGCGCGATAGGCCCCAGCATTTT.

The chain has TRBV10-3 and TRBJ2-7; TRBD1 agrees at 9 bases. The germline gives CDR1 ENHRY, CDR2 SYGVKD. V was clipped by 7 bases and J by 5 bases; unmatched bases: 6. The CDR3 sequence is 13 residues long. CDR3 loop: CAIKGTGYNEQYF. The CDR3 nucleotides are TGTGCCATCAAAGGGACAGGGTATAACGAGCAGTACTTC.

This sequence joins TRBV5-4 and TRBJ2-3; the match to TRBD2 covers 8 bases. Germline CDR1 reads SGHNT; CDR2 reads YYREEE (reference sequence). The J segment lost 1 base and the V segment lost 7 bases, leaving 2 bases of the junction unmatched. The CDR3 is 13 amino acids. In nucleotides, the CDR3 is TGTGCCAGCGGGCGGGGGGGCACAGATACGCAGTATTTT. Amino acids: CASGRGGTDTQYF. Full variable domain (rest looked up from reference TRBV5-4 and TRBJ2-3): ETGVTQSPTHLIKTRGQQVTLRCSSQSGHNTVSWYQQALGQGPQFIFQYYREEENGRGNFPPRFSGLQFPNYSSELNVNALELDDSALYLCASGRGGTDTQYFGPGTRLTVL.

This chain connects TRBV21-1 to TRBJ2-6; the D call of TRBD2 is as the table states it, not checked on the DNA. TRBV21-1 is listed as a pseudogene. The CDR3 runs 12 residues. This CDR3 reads CARSGGANVLTF. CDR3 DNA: TGTGCCAGGTCGGGTGGGGCCAACGTCCTGACTTTC.

CDR3 residues: CASSQDHVGSGYTF. CDR3 nucleotides: TGCGCCAGCAGCCAAGACCATGTTGGCAGTGGCTACACCTTC. The rearrangement uses TRBV4-1 and TRBJ1-2; D remains unclear. V lost 0 bases and J lost 7, with 12 bases in between. Germline lookup yields CDR1 MGHRA and CDR2 YSYEKL. The CDR3 totals 14 residues.

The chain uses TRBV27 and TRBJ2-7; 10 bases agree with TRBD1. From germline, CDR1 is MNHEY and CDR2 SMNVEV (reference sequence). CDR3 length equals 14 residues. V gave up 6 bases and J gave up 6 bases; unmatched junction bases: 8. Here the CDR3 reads CASSFRDRGGEQYF. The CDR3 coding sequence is TGTGCCAGCAGCTTCCGGGACAGGGGTGGCGAGCAGTACTTC.